These 5 T cell receptor beta chains came from one sample sequenced in a study of cytomegalovirus exposure and HLA in healthy donors. With 60 Vbeta and 13 Jbeta primers, the PCR was carried out. TCRdb's table, derived via immunoSEQ multiplex PCR, lists solely in-frame clones and lacks some. The profile shows about 130,000 clones, 60% to 80% of them singletons. The specimen was PBMCs. The receptors originated from an older woman in good health and CMV-seronegative.

The chain links TRBV21-1 to TRBJ2-6; no check of the table's D call, TRBD2, against the DNA was made. TRBV21-1 counts as a pseudogene. The CDR3 totals 15 residues. CDR3 residues: CAAGLGSPGANVLTF. The CDR3 coding sequence is TGTGCGGCCGGACTAGGATCCCCTGGGGCCAACGTCCTGACTTTC.

The genes are TRBV18 and TRBJ1-1; TRBD1 is a possible D gene (6 bases). Germline V lookup: CDR1 KGHSH, CDR2 LQKENI. This CDR3 has 12 residues. The V and J ends lost 4 bases and 7 bases respectively, with 10 bases between them. The DNA of the CDR3 is TGTGCCAGCTCACAACAGGGAAATGAAGCTTTCTTT. It encodes CASSQQGNEAFF.

The chain has TRBV5-6 and TRBJ2-1; weak D call: TRBD1 (6 bases). Per the germline V gene, CDR1 is SGHDT and CDR2 is YYEEEE. This CDR3 has 17 residues. V lost 3 bases to trimming and J lost 2 bases, with 18 bases between them. The CDR3 DNA reads TGTGCCAGCAGCTCAAAAGACAGGCCGATAACCTACAATGAGCAGTTCTTC. Residues: CASSSKDRPITYNEQFF.

V and J are TRBV19 and TRBJ2-1; 9 nucleotides line up with TRBD1. Germline loops: CDR1 LNHDA, CDR2 SQIVND (reference sequence). V lost 3 bases and J lost 9; bases outside the gene matches: 6. The CDR3 is 14 residues long. The CDR3 here is CASSIGQGQGEQFF. Here the CDR3 DNA reads TGTGCCAGTAGTATTGGACAGGGGCAAGGTGAGCAGTTCTTC. Drawing the rest from reference TRBV19 and TRBJ2-1, the complete variable domain is DGGITQSPKYLFRKEGQNVTLSCEQNLNHDAMYWYRQDPGQGLRLIYYSQIVNDFQKGDIAEGYSVSREKKESFPLTVTSAQKNPTAFYLCASSIGQGQGEQFFGPGTRLTVL.

CDR3 sequence: CASSLTFRTGELFF. The CDR3 nucleotides are TGTGCCAGCAGCTTAACGTTTCGGACCGGGGAGCTGTTTTTT. The rearrangement links TRBV7-3 to TRBJ2-2, with D hard to call. The CDR3 has 14 amino acids. Trimming shortened V by 0 bases and J by 5 bases, and 7 bases separated the two germline ends. Germline values: CDR1 SGHTA, CDR2 FQGTGA.